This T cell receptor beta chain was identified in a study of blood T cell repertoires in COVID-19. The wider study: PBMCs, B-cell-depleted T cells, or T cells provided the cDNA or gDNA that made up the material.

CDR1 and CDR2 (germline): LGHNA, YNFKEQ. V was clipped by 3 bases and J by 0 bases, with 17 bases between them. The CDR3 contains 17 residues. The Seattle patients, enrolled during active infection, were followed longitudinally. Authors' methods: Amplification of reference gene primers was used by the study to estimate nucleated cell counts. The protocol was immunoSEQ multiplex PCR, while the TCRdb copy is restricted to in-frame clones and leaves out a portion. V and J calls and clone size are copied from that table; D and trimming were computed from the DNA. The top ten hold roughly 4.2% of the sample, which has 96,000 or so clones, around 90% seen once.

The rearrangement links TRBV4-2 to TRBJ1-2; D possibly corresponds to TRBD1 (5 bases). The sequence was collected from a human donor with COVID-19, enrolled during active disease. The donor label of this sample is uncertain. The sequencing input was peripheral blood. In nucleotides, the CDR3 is TGTGCCAGCAGCCACCCCGGAGTGGGGGGATCTAACTATGGCTACACCTTC. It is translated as CASSHPGVGGSNYGYTF.